A selection of T cell receptor beta chains follows, all from one sample in a study of shared clonotypes between healthy human individuals. The data were produced by immunoSEQ multiplex PCR, yet TCRdb's version contains in-frame clones alone and is incomplete. This repertoire shows around 2.1 million clones, approximately 94% found once; its top ten account for under 2%. Source material: naive CD8+ T cells from PBMCs. The receptor set was obtained from a man younger than 30 in good health. Some clones in this sample may be carry-over from other donors' samples. Both conserved end residues are part of each CDR3. Each record gives: CDR3 DNA, CDR3 protein, D gene, J gene, V gene, clone size, CDR3 length. A D gene is named only where the DNA matches it firmly. For some rows the clone size is stated as once, few or many, or as a class when expanded; others skip it.

DNA: TGTGCCAGCAGCGTACCAATCATAGGGAGAGACACAGATACGCAGTATTTT
CDR3: CASSVPIIGRDTDTQYF
D: -
J: TRBJ2-3
V: TRBV9
size: -
length: 17

DNA: TGTGCCACCACTCGTGGGGGCCTTTCCTACAATGAGCAGTTCTTC
CDR3: CATTRGGLSYNEQFF
D: -
J: TRBJ2-1
V: TRBV27
size: -
length: 15

DNA: TGCGCCAGCGGTCGCGTTGGGGGCACGGACACTGAAGCTTTCTTT
CDR3: CASGRVGGTDTEAFF
D: -
J: TRBJ1-1
V: TRBV4-1
size: -
length: 15

DNA: TGTGCCAGCACCGAGGGGACTAGCGGGGGCTCCTACAATGAGCAGTTCTTC
CDR3: CASTEGTSGGSYNEQFF
D: TRBD2
J: TRBJ2-1
V: TRBV27
size: -
length: 17

DNA: TGTGCCAGCAGTGATCAAGTGGCTGGGACCCAGTACTTC
CDR3: CASSDQVAGTQYF
D: -
J: TRBJ2-5
V: TRBV25-1
size: -
length: 13

DNA: TGTGCCACCTCGGTCAGACCCGCGCCCCAAGAGACCCAGTACTTC
CDR3: CATSVRPAPQETQYF
D: -
J: TRBJ2-5
V: TRBV27
size: -
length: 15

DNA: TGTGCCAGCAGTTCGACAGGGGATGGCTACACCTTC
CDR3: CASSSTGDGYTF
D: TRBD1
J: TRBJ1-2
V: TRBV28
size: few
length: 12

DNA: TGTGCCATCAGTGAGTTGAACGTAAATGAGCAGTTCTTC
CDR3: CAISELNVNEQFF
D: -
J: TRBJ2-1
V: TRBV10-3
size: -
length: 13

DNA: TGTGCCAGCAGGATATTCGGTGGCAATCAGCCCCAGCATTTT
CDR3: CASRIFGGNQPQHF
D: -
J: TRBJ1-5
V: TRBV27
size: -
length: 14

DNA: TGTGCCAGCAGCTCGCCCGGGGGACAGCGACTCTATGGCTACACCTTC
CDR3: CASSSPGGQRLYGYTF
D: TRBD1
J: TRBJ1-2
V: TRBV7-9
size: -
length: 16

DNA: TGTGCCAGCAGCAATCGGAAGTGGGACAGGGAAAGCAATCAGCCCCAGCATTTT
CDR3: CASSNRKWDRESNQPQHF
D: TRBD1
J: TRBJ1-5
V: TRBV27
size: -
length: 18

DNA: TGTGCCAGCAGCCCGTCGAGGGCGCCCGAGGAGACCCAGTACTTC
CDR3: CASSPSRAPEETQYF
D: -
J: TRBJ2-5
V: TRBV7-8
size: once
length: 15

DNA: TGTGCCAGCTCACCACTGGCAGGGATACTCTACGAGCAGTACTTC
CDR3: CASSPLAGILYEQYF
D: -
J: TRBJ2-7
V: TRBV18
size: -
length: 15

DNA: TGTGCCAGCAGTTTTGGGGACAGGTCCTCCTACGAGCAGTACTTC
CDR3: CASSFGDRSSYEQYF
D: TRBD1
J: TRBJ2-7
V: TRBV28
size: -
length: 15

DNA: TGCGCCAGCAGCCCCGGACAGGGTATGAACACTGAAGCTTTCTTT
CDR3: CASSPGQGMNTEAFF
D: TRBD1
J: TRBJ1-1
V: TRBV4-3
size: -
length: 15

DNA: TGTGCCAGCAGTTCGGGCCAACACAATGAGCAGTTCTTC
CDR3: CASSSGQHNEQFF
D: -
J: TRBJ2-1
V: TRBV27
size: once
length: 13

DNA: TGTGCCAGCAGCGAGGCCGGGTCCGGGGCCAACGTCCTGACTTTC
CDR3: CASSEAGSGANVLTF
D: -
J: TRBJ2-6
V: TRBV9
size: -
length: 15

DNA: TGTGCCAGCAGTTTAGGTTTTGGAGGGAGGGCATCCGAGCAGTACTTC
CDR3: CASSLGFGGRASEQYF
D: TRBD2
J: TRBJ2-7
V: TRBV27
size: -
length: 16

DNA: TGCAGCGTTGAAGACCGGAAGGGGGTTAGGACAGGGTCTTCGGAGACCCAGTACTTC
CDR3: CSVEDRKGVRTGSSETQYF
D: TRBD1
J: TRBJ2-5
V: TRBV29-1
size: -
length: 19

DNA: TGTGCCAGCAGTCCAGGGGGGCATGAAAAACTGTTTTTT
CDR3: CASSPGGHEKLFF
D: TRBD1
J: TRBJ1-4
V: TRBV28
size: -
length: 13

DNA: TGTGCCAGCAACACCGGGCCAAGACAGTACGAGCAGTACTTC
CDR3: CASNTGPRQYEQYF
D: -
J: TRBJ2-7
V: TRBV6-5
size: -
length: 14

DNA: TGTGCCAGCAGCCAGAGGTTGTCTGGGGCCAACGTCCTGACTTTC
CDR3: CASSQRLSGANVLTF
D: -
J: TRBJ2-6
V: TRBV6-5
size: -
length: 15

DNA: TGTGCCAGCACGACGAACAGGGCTGAAGCTTTCTTT
CDR3: CASTTNRAEAFF
D: -
J: TRBJ1-1
V: TRBV21-1
size: once
length: 12

DNA: TGTGCCAGCTATCACACTGAAGCTTTCTTT
CDR3: CASYHTEAFF
D: -
J: TRBJ1-1
V: TRBV28
size: -
length: 10

DNA: TGCAGCGTTATGACAGGGTCCGGGGAGCTGTTTTTT
CDR3: CSVMTGSGELFF
D: TRBD1
J: TRBJ2-2
V: TRBV29-1
size: -
length: 12

DNA: TGTGCCAGCAGAGCATTCGATGAGCAGTTCTTC
CDR3: CASRAFDEQFF
D: -
J: TRBJ2-1
V: TRBV27
size: -
length: 11

DNA: TGTGCCAGCAGTTACTTGCTAGCAACAAGCATTGAGCAGTTCTTC
CDR3: CASSYLLATSIEQFF
D: -
J: TRBJ2-1
V: TRBV6-6
size: once
length: 15